The TCR beta chain under discussion was sequenced for a study of blood T cell repertoires in COVID-19. Study-level information: Spain, Italy and the United States supplied samples that represented acute and convalescent COVID-19. T cells, B-cell-depleted T cells, or PBMCs supplied cDNA or gDNA.

Seattle's enrolled individuals joined amid active infection and were then monitored longitudinally. Only in-frame clones appear in the TCRdb table, and some are missing; sequencing was by immunoSEQ multiplex PCR. The sample records approximately 330,000 clones, about 87% being singletons. The CDR3 is 15 amino acids. CDR1 MDHEN and CDR2 SYDVKM come from the germline V gene. The ends were cut back, 2 bases at V and 2 bases at J, with 13 bases in the middle. The gene calls are TRBV28 and TRBJ2-7; D might be TRBD2 (6 bases). The source material was peripheral blood. This receptor was taken from a man aged 30 to 45 with COVID-19, enrolled during active disease. Here the CDR3 DNA reads TGTGCCAGCAGTTTAATGGGACTTTCAACCTACGAGCAGTACTTC. This codes for CASSLMGLSTYEQYF. Together with reference TRBV28 and TRBJ2-7, the CDR3 gives the full variable domain: DVKVTQSSRYLVKRTGEKVFLECVQDMDHENMFWYRQDPGLGLRLIYFSYDVKMKEKGDIPEGYSVSREKKERFSLILESASTNQTSMYLCASSLMGLSTYEQYFGPGTRLTVT.